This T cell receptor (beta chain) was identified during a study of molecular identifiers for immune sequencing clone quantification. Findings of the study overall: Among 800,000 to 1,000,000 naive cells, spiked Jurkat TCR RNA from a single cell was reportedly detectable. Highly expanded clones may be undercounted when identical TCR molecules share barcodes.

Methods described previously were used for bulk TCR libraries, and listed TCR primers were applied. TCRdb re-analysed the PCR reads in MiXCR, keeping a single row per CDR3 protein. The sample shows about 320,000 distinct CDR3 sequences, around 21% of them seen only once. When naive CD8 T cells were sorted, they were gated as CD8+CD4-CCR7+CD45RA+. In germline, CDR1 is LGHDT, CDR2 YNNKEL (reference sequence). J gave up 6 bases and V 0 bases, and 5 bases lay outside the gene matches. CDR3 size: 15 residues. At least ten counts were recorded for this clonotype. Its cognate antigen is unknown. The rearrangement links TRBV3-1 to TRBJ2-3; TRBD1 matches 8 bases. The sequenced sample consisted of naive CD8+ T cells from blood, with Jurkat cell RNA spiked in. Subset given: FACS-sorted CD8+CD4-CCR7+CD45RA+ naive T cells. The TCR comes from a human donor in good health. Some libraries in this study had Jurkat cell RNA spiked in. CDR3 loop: CASSQDGQGSDTQYF. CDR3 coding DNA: TGTGCCAGCAGCCAAGATGGACAGGGATCCGATACGCAGTATTTT.